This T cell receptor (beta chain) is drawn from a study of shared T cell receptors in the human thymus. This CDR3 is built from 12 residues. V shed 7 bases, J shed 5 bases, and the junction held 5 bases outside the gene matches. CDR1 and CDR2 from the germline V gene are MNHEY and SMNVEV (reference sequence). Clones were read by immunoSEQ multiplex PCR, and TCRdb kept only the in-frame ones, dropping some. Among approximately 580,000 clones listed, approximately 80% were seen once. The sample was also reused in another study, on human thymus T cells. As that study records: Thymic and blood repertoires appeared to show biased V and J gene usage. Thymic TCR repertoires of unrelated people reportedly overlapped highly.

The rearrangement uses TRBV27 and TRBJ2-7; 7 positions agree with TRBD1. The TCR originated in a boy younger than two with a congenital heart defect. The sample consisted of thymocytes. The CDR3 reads CASKDRVDEQYF. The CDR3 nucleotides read TGTGCCAGCAAAGACAGGGTTGACGAGCAGTACTTC.